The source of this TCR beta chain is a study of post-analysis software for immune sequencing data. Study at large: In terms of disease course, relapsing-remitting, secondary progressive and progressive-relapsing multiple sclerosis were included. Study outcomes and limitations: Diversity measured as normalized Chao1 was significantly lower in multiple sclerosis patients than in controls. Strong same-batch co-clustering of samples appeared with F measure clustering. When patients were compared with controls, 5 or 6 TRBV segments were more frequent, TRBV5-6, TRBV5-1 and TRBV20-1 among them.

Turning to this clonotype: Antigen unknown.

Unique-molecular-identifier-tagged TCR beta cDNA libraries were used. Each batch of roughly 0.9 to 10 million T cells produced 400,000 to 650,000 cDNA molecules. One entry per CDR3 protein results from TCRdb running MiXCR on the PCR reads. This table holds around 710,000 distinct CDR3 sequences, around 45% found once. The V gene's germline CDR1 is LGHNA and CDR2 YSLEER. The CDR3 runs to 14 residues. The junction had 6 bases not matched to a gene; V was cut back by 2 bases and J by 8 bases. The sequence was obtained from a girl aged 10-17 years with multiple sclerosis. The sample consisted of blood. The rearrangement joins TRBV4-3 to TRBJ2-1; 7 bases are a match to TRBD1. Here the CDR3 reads CASSQSQGRDEQFF. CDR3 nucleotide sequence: TGCGCCAGCAGCCAATCACAGGGGCGGGATGAGCAGTTCTTC.